This T cell receptor beta chain was captured in a study of technical replicates of blood from a few donors (dated by TCRdb to about 2017). As encoded in the germline V gene (reference sequence), CDR1 is SGHNT while CDR2 is YYREEE. V lost 4 bases and J lost 4 bases, and the count of bases not matched to a germline gene is 9. Counted from cysteine to phenylalanine, this CDR3 has 17 amino acids. The kept DNA is CDR3 alone, 51 bases in frame from the first base. Libraries were made using the immunoSEQ multiplex PCR assay. TCRdb provides this immuneACCESS table in a form limited to in-frame rearrangements. Some clones are lacking; in checked studies, under half of them reflect an unresolved V gene, and why the rest are absent is not known. Recorded for this sample are about 79,000 clones; about 91% of them occurred a single time. The ten largest clones take up 0.3% to 0.45% of the sample. Notes on this clone: Its antigen is still unknown. No much larger clone exists at a distance of one base, and base qualities are not known.

Sequenced material: T cells isolated from PBMCs. The TCR was taken from a human donor in good health. Some clones in this sample may be carry-over from other donors' samples. Recombination connected TRBV5-4 to TRBJ2-2; 11 bases in the junction line up with TRBD2. The bases are TGTGCCAGCAGCAGAGCCGGGACTAGCGGACCCACCGGGGAGCTGTTTTTT. The translation is CASSRAGTSGPTGELFF.